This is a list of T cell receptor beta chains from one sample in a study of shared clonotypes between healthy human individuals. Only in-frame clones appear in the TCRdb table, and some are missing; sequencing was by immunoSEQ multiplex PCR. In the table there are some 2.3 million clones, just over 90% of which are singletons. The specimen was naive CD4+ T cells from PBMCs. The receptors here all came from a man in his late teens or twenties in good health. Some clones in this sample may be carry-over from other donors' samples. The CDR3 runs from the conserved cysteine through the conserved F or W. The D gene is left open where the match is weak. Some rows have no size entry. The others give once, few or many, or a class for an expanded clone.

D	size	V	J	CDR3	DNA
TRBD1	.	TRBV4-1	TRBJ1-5	CASSQEPRGTGGNQPQHF	TGCGCCAGCAGCCAAGAACCCCGAGGGACAGGGGGCAATCAGCCCCAGCATTTT
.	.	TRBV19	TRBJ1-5	CASSDRTDQPQHF	TGTGCCAGTAGCGACAGGACCGATCAGCCCCAGCATTTT
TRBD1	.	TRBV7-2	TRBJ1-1	CASSAGGQGHTEAFF	TGTGCCAGCAGCGCAGGGGGCCAGGGACACACTGAAGCTTTCTTT
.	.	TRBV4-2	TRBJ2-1	CASSQDRSSYNEQFF	TGTGCCAGCAGCCAAGATCGAAGCTCCTACAATGAGCAGTTCTTC
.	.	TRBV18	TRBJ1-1	CASSPPTLQYSTQF	TGTGCCAGCTCACCACCTACGCTACAGTACAGCACCCAATTT
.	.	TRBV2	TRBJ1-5	CASSEGAGQPQHF	TGTGCCAGCAGTGAGGGTGCAGGTCAGCCCCAGCATTTT
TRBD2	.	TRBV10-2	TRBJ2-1	CASRVGRGSYNEQFF	TGCGCCAGCAGGGTCGGGAGGGGTAGCTACAATGAGCAGTTCTTC
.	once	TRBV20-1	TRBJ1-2	CSAGFYGYTF	TGCAGTGCTGGCTTCTATGGCTACACCTTC
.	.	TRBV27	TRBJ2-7	CASSFRTTSSYEQYF	TGTGCCAGCAGTTTCAGGACTACCAGCTCCTACGAGCAGTACTTC
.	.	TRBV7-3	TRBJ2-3	CASKQGGGDTQYF	TGTGCCAGCAAACAGGGTGGGGGAGATACGCAGTATTTT
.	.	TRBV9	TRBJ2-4	CASSLRDRASNIQYF	TGTGCCAGCAGCTTGCGGGACCGAGCCTCGAACATTCAGTACTTC
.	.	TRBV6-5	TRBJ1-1	CASSYGGTLNTEAFF	TGTGCCAGCAGTTACGGGGGCACACTGAACACTGAAGCTTTCTTT
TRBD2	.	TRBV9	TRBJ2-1	CASSASGTSGLGEQFF	TGTGCCAGCAGCGCCTCCGGGACTAGCGGTCTGGGTGAGCAGTTCTTC
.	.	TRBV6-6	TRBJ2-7	CASTSSRSYEQYF	TGTGCCAGCACCTCGTCGAGATCCTACGAGCAGTACTTC
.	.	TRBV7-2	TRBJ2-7	CASSARTAYEQYF	TGTGCCAGCAGCGCCCGTACTGCCTACGAGCAGTACTTC
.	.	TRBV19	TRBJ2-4	CASSIPTSLAKNIQYF	TGTGCCAGTAGTATCCCGACATCACTAGCCAAAAACATTCAGTACTTC
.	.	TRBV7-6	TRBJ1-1	CASSQILGADTEAFF	TGTGCCAGCAGCCAAATACTAGGGGCTGACACTGAAGCTTTCTTT
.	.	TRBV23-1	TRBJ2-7	CASPRVSYEQYF	TGCGCCAGCCCGCGTGTATCTTACGAGCAGTACTTC
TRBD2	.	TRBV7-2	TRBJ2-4	CASTLDLTSGTHKNIQYF	TGTGCCAGCACCTTAGATCTGACTAGCGGCACTCACAAAAACATTCAGTACTTC
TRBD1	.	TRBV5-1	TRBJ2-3	CASSLGTGAGDTQYF	TGCGCCAGCAGCTTGGGGACAGGGGCAGGGGATACGCAGTATTTT
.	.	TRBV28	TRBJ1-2	CASSFGSGDGYTF	TGTGCCAGCAGTTTCGGATCCGGGGACGGCTACACCTTC
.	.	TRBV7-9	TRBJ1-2	CASSSRQDLLGYTF	TGTGCCAGCAGCTCAAGGCAGGACCTCCTGGGCTACACCTTC
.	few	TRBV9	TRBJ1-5	CASSVGNQPQHF	TGTGCCAGCAGCGTCGGCAATCAGCCCCAGCATTTT
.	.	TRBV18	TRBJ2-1	CAGGTVYNEQFF	TGTGCCGGGGGGACAGTCTACAATGAGCAGTTCTTC
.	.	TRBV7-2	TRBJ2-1	CASSLGAVSYNEQFF	TGTGCCAGCAGCTTAGGGGCTGTCTCCTACAATGAGCAGTTCTTC
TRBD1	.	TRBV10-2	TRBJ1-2	CASRDTGVISGYTF	TGCGCCAGCAGGGATACAGGGGTAATTAGTGGCTACACCTTC
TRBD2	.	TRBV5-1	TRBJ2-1	CASSFYVGGSTNEQFF	TGCGCCAGCAGCTTTTATGTGGGAGGGAGTACCAATGAGCAGTTCTTC
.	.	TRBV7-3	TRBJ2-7	CASSLSAGPTYEQYF	TGTGCCAGCAGCCTTTCGGCGGGACCAACCTACGAGCAGTACTTC
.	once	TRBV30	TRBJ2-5	CAWSRLAETQYF	TGTGCCTGGAGTAGGCTAGCAGAGACCCAGTACTTC
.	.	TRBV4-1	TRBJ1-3	CASSQDRGGSGNTIYF	TGCGCCAGCAGCCAAGATAGGGGAGGGTCCGGAAACACCATATATTTT
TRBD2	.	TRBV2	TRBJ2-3	CASSPTLAASTDTQYF	TGTGCCAGCAGCCCAACACTAGCGGCCAGCACAGATACGCAGTATTTT
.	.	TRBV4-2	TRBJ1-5	CASSQGPLRPQHF	TGTGCCAGCAGCCAAGGACCCCTTAGGCCCCAGCATTTT
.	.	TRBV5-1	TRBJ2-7	CASSLGFGTRSNEQYF	TGCGCCAGCAGCTTGGGATTCGGGACCCGGAGTAACGAGCAGTACTTC
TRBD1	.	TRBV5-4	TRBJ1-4	CASSASTGARGLGKLFF	TGTGCCAGCAGCGCGAGCACAGGGGCGCGGGGCCTGGGCAAACTGTTTTTT
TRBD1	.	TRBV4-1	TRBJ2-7	CASSQEPVSGTGGRPYEQYF	TGCGCCAGCAGCCAAGAACCGGTATCCGGGACAGGGGGTAGGCCCTACGAGCAGTACTTC
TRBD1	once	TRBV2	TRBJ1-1	CAINLQGGTEAFF	TGTGCCATCAATCTTCAGGGGGGAACTGAAGCTTTCTTT
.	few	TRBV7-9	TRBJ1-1	CASSLEGAYTEAFF	TGTGCCAGCAGCTTAGAAGGAGCCTACACTGAAGCTTTCTTT
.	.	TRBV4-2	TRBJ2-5	CASSQGFLETQYF	TGTGCCAGCAGCCAAGGATTTTTGGAGACCCAGTACTTC
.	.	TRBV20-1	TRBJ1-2	CSTGWNYGYTF	TGCAGTACAGGGTGGAACTATGGCTACACCTTC
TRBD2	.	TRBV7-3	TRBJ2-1	CASSLSPSGFYNEQFF	TGTGCCAGCAGCTTATCCCCTAGCGGTTTCTACAATGAGCAGTTCTTC
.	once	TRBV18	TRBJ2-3	CASSAISSSTDTQYF	TGTGCCAGCTCAGCCATATCATCTAGCACAGATACGCAGTATTTT
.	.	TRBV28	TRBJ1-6	CASSLLSGGGSPLHF	TGTGCCAGCAGTTTATTATCCGGGGGAGGATCACCCCTCCACTTT
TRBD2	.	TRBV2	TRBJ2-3	CASSEEGLPRAVRYF	TGTGCCAGCAGTGAAGAGGGACTACCCCGAGCTGTTCGGTATTTT
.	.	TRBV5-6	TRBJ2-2	CASSQDGGTGELFF	TGTGCCAGCAGTCAAGACGGTGGCACCGGGGAGCTGTTTTTT
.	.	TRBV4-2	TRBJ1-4	CASSQDPSFGGEKLFF	TGTGCCAGCAGCCAAGATCCATCCTTTGGGGGCGAAAAACTGTTTTTT
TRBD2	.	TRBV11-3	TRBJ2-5	CASSTGLAGTETQYF	TGTGCCAGCAGCACCGGACTAGCGGGAACCGAGACCCAGTACTTC
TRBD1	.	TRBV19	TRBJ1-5	CASSETGTDSNQPQHF	TGTGCCAGTAGTGAAACCGGGACAGATAGCAATCAGCCCCAGCATTTT
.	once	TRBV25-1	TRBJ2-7	CASTLGAGEQYF	TGTGCCTCCACGTTGGGGGCGGGCGAGCAGTACTTC
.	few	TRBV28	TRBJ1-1	CASTSSRRAFF	TGTGCCAGCACCTCGAGCCGGCGGGCTTTCTTT
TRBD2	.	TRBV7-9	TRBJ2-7	CASSLFYPSGTYEQYF	TGTGCCAGCAGCTTGTTTTACCCTAGCGGGACTTACGAGCAGTACTTC
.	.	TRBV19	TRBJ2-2	CASSIDRAVNTGELFF	TGTGCCAGTAGTATAGATCGAGCCGTGAACACCGGGGAGCTGTTTTTT
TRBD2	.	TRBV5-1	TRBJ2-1	CASGGEYNEQFF	TGCGCCAGCGGGGGGGAATACAATGAGCAGTTCTTC
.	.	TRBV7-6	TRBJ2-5	CASSGNRQETQYF	TGTGCCAGCAGCGGAAACAGACAAGAGACCCAGTACTTC
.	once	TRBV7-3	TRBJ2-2	CASSLATGELFF	TGTGCCAGCAGCTTAGCTACCGGGGAGCTGTTTTTT
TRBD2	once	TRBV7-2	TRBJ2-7	CASSLDAGGSYEQYF	TGTGCCAGCAGCTTAGATGCGGGAGGGTCCTACGAGCAGTACTTC
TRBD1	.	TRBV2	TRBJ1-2	CASSGQGWDGYTF	TGTGCCAGCAGTGGACAGGGGTGGGATGGCTACACCTTC
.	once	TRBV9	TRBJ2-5	CASSAKQGMAQETQYF	TGTGCCAGCAGCGCCAAGCAGGGGATGGCCCAAGAGACCCAGTACTTC